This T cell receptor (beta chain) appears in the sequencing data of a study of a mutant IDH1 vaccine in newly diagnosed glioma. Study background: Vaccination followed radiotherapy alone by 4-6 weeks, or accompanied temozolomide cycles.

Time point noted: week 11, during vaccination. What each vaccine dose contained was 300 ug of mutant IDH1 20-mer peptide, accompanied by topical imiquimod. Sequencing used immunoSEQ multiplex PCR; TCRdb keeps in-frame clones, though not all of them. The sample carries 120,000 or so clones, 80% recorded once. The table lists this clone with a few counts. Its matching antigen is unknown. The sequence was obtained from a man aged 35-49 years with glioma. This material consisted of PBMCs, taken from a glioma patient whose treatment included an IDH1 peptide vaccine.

CDR3 nucleotide sequence: TGTGCCAGCAGTCGCGACGGGAACACTGAAGCTTTCTTT. The encoded protein is CASSRDGNTEAFF. J is TRBJ1-1 and V is TRBV25-1; unclear D gene. The CDR3 totals 13 residues. V shed 5 bases and J shed 1 base, with 8 bases lying between them. The V gene's germline CDR1 is MGHDK and CDR2 SYGVNS.